These 3 T cell receptor beta chains came from one sample sequenced in a study of blood T cell repertoires in COVID-19. The table came from immunoSEQ multiplex PCR; TCRdb's copy has only in-frame clones and leaves some out. Of around 170,000 clones listed, around four fifths are singletons. The specimen was peripheral blood. The receptors here all came from a woman aged 70-85 years with COVID-19, enrolled during active disease.

The chain couples TRBV6-5 to TRBJ2-1, with D perhaps matching TRBD2 (6 bases). Deletions cut 8 bases from V and 9 bases from J, with 20 bases between. Germline V lookup: CDR1 MNHEY, CDR2 SVGAGI. The CDR3 consists of 14 residues. Written as DNA, the CDR3 is TGTGCCAGCGAACCTCGGGCGGGATCCTTTGAGCAGTTCTTC. Encoded protein: CASEPRAGSFEQFF.

Worth noting for this clone: One end of the junction does not line up with germline, which may come from a read error. The chain combines TRBV19 with TRBJ2-6; a weak D match, TRBD2 (5 bases). The length of the CDR3 is 13 residues. CDR1 and CDR2 (germline): LNHDA, SQIVND (reference sequence). CDR3: CAGRRSGANVLTF. CDR3 nucleotide sequence: TGTGCCGGTAGGAGGTCTGGGGCCAACGTCCTGACTTTC. Filled out from reference TRBV19 and TRBJ2-6, the complete variable domain reads DGGITQSPKYLFRKEGQNVTLSCEQNLNHDAMYWYRQDPGQGLRLIYYSQIVNDFQKGDIAEGYSVSREKKESFPLTVTSAQKNPTAFYLCAGRRSGANVLTFGAGSRLTVL.

This clone was seen a few times. This chain links TRBV5-4 with TRBJ2-2, with 9 bases lining up with TRBD2. The CDR3 extends over 16 amino acids. Germline CDR1 is SGHNT and CDR2 is YYREEE (reference sequence). The V and J ends lost 0 bases and 4 bases, in that order; junction bases with no gene match: 4. CDR3 DNA sequence: TGTGCCAGCAGCTTGGGAGGGACTAGCCCCACCGGGGAGCTGTTTTTT. It is translated as CASSLGGTSPTGELFF.